The 4 T cell receptor beta chains reported below all come from one sample, sequenced in a study of cytomegalovirus exposure and HLA in healthy donors. 60 Vbeta and 13 Jbeta primers were used in PCR. Assay: immunoSEQ multiplex PCR; the TCRdb copy retains only in-frame clones and omits some. Of roughly 200,000 clones listed, around 90% are singletons. The sequenced material came from PBMCs. Receptors were obtained from a boy between 2 and 15 years old in good health and CMV-seronegative.

This clone was picked up a small number of times. The chain employs TRBV18 and TRBJ1-4; the D is unclear. The CDR3 runs 13 residues. Trimming stripped 4 bases from V and 8 bases from J, with 11 bases between. Germline V CDR1 and CDR2: KGHSH, LQKENI. The CDR3 spells CASSLGLEEKLFF. The CDR3 DNA follows: TGTGCCAGCTCACTTGGGTTGGAGGAAAAACTGTTTTTT.

The chain has TRBV11-2 and TRBJ1-4; D is undetermined. Per the germline V gene, CDR1 is SGHAT and CDR2 is FQNNGV. Trimming took off 3 bases at V and 4 bases at J, with 9 bases between the two ends. CDR3 length: 14 amino acids. The chain's CDR3 is CASSFQQYNEKLFF. The CDR3, as DNA: TGTGCCAGCAGCTTCCAACAGTATAATGAAAAACTGTTTTTT.

The genes are TRBV7-2 and TRBJ2-7; 9 nucleotides match TRBD2. V trimming: 5 bases; J trimming: 12 bases; junction bases outside the gene matches: 17. CDR3 length: 15 residues. Germline CDR1 is SGHTA and CDR2 is FQGNSA. The CDR3 loop is CASSDRGGGDTMGYF. CDR3 DNA: TGTGCCAGCAGCGACCGGGGCGGGGGGGACACTATGGGGTACTTC.

The chain joins TRBV6-5 to TRBJ2-7; 9 bases are shared with TRBD1. CDR3 length: 14 amino acids. Germline V gene sequence: CDR1 MNHEY, CDR2 SVGAGI. V lost 3 bases to trimming and J lost 6 bases; unmatched junction nucleotides: 6. Here the CDR3 DNA reads TGTGCCAGCAGTTATGTGGGACAGGGTGGCGAGCAGTACTTC. Its translation is CASSYVGQGGEQYF.